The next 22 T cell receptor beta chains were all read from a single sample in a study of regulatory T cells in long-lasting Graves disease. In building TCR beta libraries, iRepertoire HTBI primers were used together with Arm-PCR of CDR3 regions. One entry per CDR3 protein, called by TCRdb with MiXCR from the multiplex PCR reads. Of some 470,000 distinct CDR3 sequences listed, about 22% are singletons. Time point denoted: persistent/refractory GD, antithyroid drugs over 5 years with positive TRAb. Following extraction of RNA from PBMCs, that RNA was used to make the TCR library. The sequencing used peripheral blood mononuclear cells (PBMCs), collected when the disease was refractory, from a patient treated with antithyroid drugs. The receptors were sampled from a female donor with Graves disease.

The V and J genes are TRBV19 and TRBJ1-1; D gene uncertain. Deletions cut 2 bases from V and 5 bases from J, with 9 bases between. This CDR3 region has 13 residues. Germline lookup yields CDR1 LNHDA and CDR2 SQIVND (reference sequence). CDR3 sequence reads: CASSINRQTEAFF. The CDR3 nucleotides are TGTGCCAGTAGTATAAACCGTCAGACTGAAGCTTTCTTT.

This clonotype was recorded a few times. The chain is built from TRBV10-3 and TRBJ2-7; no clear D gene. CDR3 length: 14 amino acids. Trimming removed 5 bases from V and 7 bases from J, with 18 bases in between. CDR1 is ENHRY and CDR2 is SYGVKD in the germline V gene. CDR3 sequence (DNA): TGTGCCATCAGTTCAAGAGGCGGCTGGGCTGAGCAGTACTTC. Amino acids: CAISSRGGWAEQYF.

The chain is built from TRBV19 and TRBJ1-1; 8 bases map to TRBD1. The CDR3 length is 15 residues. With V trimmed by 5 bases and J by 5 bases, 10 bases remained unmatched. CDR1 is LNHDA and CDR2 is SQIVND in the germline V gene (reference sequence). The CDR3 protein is CASSRAGGAGTEAFF. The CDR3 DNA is TGTGCCAGTAGTCGGGCAGGGGGCGCTGGGACTGAAGCTTTCTTT.

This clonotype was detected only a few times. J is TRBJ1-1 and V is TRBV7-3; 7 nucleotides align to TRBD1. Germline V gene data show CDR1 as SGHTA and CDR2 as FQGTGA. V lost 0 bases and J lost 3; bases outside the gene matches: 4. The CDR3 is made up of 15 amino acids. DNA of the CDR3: TGTGCCAGCAGCTTAACTCCAGGGGGTGACACTGAAGCTTTCTTT. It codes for CASSLTPGGDTEAFF. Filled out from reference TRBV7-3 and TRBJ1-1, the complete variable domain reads GAGVSQTPSNKVTEKGKYVELRCDPISGHTALYWYRQSLGQGPEFLIYFQGTGAADDSGLPNDRFFAVRPEGSVSTLKIQRTERGDSAVYLCASSLTPGGDTEAFFGQGTRLTVV.

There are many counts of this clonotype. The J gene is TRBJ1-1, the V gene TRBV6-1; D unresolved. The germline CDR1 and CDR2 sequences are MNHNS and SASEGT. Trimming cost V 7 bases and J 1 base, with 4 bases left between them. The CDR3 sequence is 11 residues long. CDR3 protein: CASNWNTEAFF. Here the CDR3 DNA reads TGTGCCAGCAACTGGAACACTGAAGCTTTCTTT.

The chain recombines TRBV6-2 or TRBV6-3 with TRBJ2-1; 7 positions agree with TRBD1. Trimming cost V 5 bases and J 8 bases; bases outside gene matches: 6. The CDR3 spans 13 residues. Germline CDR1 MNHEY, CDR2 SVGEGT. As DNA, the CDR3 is TGTGCCAGCAGTCAAACAGGGGTTCATGAGCAGTTCTTC. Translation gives CASSQTGVHEQFF.

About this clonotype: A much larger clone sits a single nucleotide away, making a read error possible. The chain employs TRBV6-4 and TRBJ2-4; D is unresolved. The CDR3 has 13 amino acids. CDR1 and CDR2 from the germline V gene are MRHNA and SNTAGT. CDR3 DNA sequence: TGTGCCAGCAGTTATGGGCAGAAAAACACTCAGTACTTC. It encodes CASSYGQKNTQYF.

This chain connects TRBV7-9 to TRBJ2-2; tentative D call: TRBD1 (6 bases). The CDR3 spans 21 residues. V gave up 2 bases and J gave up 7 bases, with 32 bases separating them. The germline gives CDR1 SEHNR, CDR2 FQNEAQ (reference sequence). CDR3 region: CASSLTKLVSGARQRYGELFF. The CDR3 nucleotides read TGTGCCAGCAGCTTAACCAAATTAGTTTCAGGGGCTCGCCAGAGATACGGGGAGCTGTTTTTT.

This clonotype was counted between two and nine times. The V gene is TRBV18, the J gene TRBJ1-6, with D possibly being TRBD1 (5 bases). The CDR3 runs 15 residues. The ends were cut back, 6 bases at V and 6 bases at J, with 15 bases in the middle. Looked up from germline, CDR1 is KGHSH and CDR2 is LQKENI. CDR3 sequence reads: CASSLRDGLNSPLHF. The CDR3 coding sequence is TGTGCCAGCTCCCTTCGGGACGGGCTTAATTCACCCCTCCACTTT.

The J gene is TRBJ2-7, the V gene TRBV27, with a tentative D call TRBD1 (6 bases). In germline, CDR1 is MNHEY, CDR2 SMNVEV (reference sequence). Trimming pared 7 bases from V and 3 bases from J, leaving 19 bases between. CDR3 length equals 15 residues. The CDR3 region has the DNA TGTGCCAGCAAGCTTACGGAACAGGGAGACTACGAGCAGTACTTC. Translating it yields CASKLTEQGDYEQYF.

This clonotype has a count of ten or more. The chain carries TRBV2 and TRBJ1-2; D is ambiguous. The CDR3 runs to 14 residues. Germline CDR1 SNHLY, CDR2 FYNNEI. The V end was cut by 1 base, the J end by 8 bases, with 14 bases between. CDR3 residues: CASSEGRTLYGYTF. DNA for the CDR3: TGTGCCAGCAGTGAAGGGAGGACCCTATACGGCTACACCTTC.

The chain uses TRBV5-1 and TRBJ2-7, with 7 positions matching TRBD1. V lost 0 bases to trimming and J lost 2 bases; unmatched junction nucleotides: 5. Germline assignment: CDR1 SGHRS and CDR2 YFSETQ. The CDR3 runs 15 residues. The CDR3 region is CASSLEGDSTYEQYF. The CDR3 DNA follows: TGCGCCAGCAGCTTGGAGGGGGACAGTACCTACGAGCAGTACTTC.

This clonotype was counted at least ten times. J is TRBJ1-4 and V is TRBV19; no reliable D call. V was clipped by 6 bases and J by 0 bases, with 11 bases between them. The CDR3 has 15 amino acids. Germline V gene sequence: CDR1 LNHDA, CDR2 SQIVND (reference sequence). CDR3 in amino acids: CASSHITSTNEKLFF. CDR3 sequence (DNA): TGTGCCAGTAGCCACATAACCTCAACTAATGAAAAACTGTTTTTT. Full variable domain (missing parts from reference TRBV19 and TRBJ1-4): DGGITQSPKYLFRKEGQNVTLSCEQNLNHDAMYWYRQDPGQGLRLIYYSQIVNDFQKGDIAEGYSVSREKKESFPLTVTSAQKNPTAFYLCASSHITSTNEKLFFGSGTQLSVL.

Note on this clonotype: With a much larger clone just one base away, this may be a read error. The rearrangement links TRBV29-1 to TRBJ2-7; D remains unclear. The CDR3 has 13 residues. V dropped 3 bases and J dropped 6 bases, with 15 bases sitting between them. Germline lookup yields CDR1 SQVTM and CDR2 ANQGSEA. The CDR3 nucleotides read TGCAGCGTTGAGGGTGGGCGACTCTGCGAGCAGTACTTC. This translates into CSVEGGRLCEQYF.

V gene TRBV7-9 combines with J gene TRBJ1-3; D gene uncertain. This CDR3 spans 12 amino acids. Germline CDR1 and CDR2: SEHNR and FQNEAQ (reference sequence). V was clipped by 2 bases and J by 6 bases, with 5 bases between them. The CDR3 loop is CASSLNENTIYF. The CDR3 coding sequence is TGTGCCAGCAGCTTAAATGAAAACACCATATATTTT.

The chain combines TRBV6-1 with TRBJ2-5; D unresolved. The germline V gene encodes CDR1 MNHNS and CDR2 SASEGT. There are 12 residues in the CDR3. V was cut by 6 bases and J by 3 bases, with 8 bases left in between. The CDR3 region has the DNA TGTGCCAGCAGCCAATATAAAGAGACCCAGTACTTC. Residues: CASSQYKETQYF.

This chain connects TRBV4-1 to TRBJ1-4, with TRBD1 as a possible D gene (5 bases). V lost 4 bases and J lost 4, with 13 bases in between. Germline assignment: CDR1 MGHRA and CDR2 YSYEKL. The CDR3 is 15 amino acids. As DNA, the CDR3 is TGCGCCAGCAGCCGGTCGGGACTTTTTAATGAAAAACTGTTTTTT. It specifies CASSRSGLFNEKLFF.

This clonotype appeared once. CDR3 DNA: TGTGCCAGCAGCTTGGGACAGGGAAACCAGTATTTT. It translates to CASSLGQGNQYF. This chain uses TRBV13 with TRBJ2-3; the match to TRBD1 covers 9 bases. The CDR3 covers 12 residues. The junction had 4 bases not matched to a gene; V was cut back by 3 bases and J by 12 bases. Germline V lookup: CDR1 PRHDT, CDR2 FYEKMQ (reference sequence).

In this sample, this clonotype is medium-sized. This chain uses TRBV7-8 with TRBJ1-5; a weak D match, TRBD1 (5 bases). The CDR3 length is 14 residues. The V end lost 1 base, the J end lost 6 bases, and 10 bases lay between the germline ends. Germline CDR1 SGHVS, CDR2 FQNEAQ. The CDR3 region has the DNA TGTGCCAGCAGCTTAGGAGTGGGACCTCAGCCCCAGCATTTT. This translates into CASSLGVGPQPQHF.

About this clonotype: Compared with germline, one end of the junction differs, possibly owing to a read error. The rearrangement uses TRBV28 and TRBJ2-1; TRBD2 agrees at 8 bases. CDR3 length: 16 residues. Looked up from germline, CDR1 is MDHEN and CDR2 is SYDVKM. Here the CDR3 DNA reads TGTGCCAGCAGAAAAAGGGGCGGGGGGACCTACAATAAGCAGTTCTTC. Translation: CASRKRGGGTYNKQFF.

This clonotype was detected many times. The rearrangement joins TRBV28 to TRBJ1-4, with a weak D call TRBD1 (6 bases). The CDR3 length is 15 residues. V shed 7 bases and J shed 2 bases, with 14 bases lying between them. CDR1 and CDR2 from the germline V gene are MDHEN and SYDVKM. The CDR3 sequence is CASTDLQGTNEKLFF. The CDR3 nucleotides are TGTGCCAGCACCGACTTACAGGGTACTAATGAAAAACTGTTTTTT.

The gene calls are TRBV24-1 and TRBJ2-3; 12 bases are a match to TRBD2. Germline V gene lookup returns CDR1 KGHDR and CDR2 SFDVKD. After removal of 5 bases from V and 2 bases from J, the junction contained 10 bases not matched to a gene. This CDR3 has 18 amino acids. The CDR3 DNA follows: TGTGCCACCAGTGCACTAGCGGGAGGCGTCGAAACCACAGATACGCAGTATTTT. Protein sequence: CATSALAGGVETTDTQYF.